The 26 T cell receptor beta chains reported below all come from one sample, sequenced in a study of T cells in Graves' hyperthyroidism and ophthalmopathy. RNA transcripts were the template for amplifying TCR beta CDR3 regions. HTBI primers were the set used in a first-round RT-PCR of the TCR CDR3. TCRdb re-called the multiplex PCR reads through MiXCR, storing one row per CDR3 protein. The sample shows about 740,000 distinct CDR3 sequences, 14% of them seen only once. The sample consisted of blood. These receptors all stem from a woman aged 18-29 years with Graves' hyperthyroidism.

Many counts were recorded for this clonotype. The V and J genes are TRBV16 and TRBJ1-1; D might be TRBD1 (6 bases). CDR3 length: 13 amino acids. CDR1 and CDR2 (germline): KGHSY, FQNENV. The V gene lost 6 bases and the J gene lost 5 bases, with 13 bases spanning the gap. CDR3 DNA sequence: TGTGCCAGCAGTCCTTACAGGGAAACTGAAGCTTTCTTT. Translated: CASSPYRETEAFF. Full variable domain (missing parts from reference TRBV16 and TRBJ1-1): GEEVAQTPKHLVRGEGQKAKLYCAPIKGHSYVFWYQQVLKNEFKFLISFQNENVFDETGMPKERFSAKCLPNSPCSLEIQATKLEDSAVYFCASSPYRETEAFFGQGTRLTVV.

For this clonotype: A much more abundant neighbour one base away suggests this may be a read error. This rearrangement joins TRBV18 to TRBJ1-4; 9 nucleotides agree with TRBD1. Germline lookup yields CDR1 KGHSH and CDR2 LQKENI. CDR3 length: 14 amino acids. CDR3 sequence reads: CVSSPPGQGEKLFF. CDR3 bases: TGTGTCAGCTCACCTCCGGGACAGGGTGAAAAACTGTTTTTT.

This clonotype showed up many times. The V and J genes are TRBV7-2 and TRBJ1-2; a weak D match, TRBD1 (5 bases). Germline values: CDR1 SGHTA, CDR2 FQGNSA. Trimming shortened V by 1 base and J by 7 bases, and 16 bases separated the two germline ends. There are 15 residues in the CDR3. The CDR3 DNA sequence: TGTGCCAGCAGCTTAGAACCGCCTCTCGGGGGTGGCTACACCTTC. Encoded protein: CASSLEPPLGGGYTF.

Concerning this clonotype itself: Germline is not matched at one junction end, which may reflect a read error. This sequence joins TRBV6-1 and TRBJ2-2; 9 positions agree with TRBD1. Per the germline V gene, CDR1 is MNHNS and CDR2 is SASEGT. The CDR3 is made up of 15 amino acids. This CDR3 is CASREQGANAGELFF. CDR3 in DNA: TGTGCCAGCAGAGAACAGGGGGCGAACGCCGGGGAGCTGTTTTTT.

This clonotype was seen many times. The chain has TRBV7-9 and TRBJ2-5; D is perhaps TRBD2 (5 bases). Trimming pared 2 bases from V and 5 bases from J, leaving 9 bases between. The CDR3 spans 13 residues. Germline CDR1 is SEHNR and CDR2 is FQNEAQ (reference sequence). The chain's CDR3 is CASSLQAGETQYF. The CDR3 nucleotides are TGTGCCAGCAGCTTACAGGCGGGCGAGACCCAGTACTTC.

This clonotype has only a few counts. The chain recombines TRBV20-1 with TRBJ2-4; 9 positions agree with TRBD2. Germline V gene data show CDR1 as DFQATT and CDR2 as SNEGSKA (reference sequence). V dropped 5 bases and J dropped 3; count of bases not matched to a gene: 14. The CDR3 is 17 residues long. The DNA of the CDR3 is TGCAGTGCTGAGGCACTAGCGGGTATAGGGGGCAAAAACATTCAGTACTTC. Translation gives CSAEALAGIGGKNIQYF.

V is TRBV7-9 and J is TRBJ1-4, with D unclear. The CDR3 sequence is 14 residues long. Per the germline V gene, CDR1 is SEHNR and CDR2 is FQNEAQ (reference sequence). The ends were cut back, 8 bases at V and 5 bases at J, with 15 bases in the middle. CDR3 bases: TGTGCCAGCTCCACCGGGCCTAACAATGAAAAACTGTTTTTT. It encodes CASSTGPNNEKLFF.

This clonotype was counted many times. This chain links TRBV7-9 with TRBJ1-1; tentatively, D is TRBD1 (6 bases). The CDR3 contains 15 residues. V was trimmed by 5 bases and J by 0 bases, leaving 13 bases between them. Germline values: CDR1 SEHNR, CDR2 FQNEAQ (reference sequence). Here the CDR3 reads CASSTSDSLNTEAFF. The CDR3, as DNA: TGTGCCAGCAGCACTTCGGACAGTCTGAACACTGAAGCTTTCTTT.

This clonotype was seen at least ten times. The J gene is TRBJ2-3, the V gene TRBV27, with TRBD1 matching over 7 bases. CDR3 length: 13 residues. Trimming removed 7 bases from V and 1 base from J; junction bases left unmatched: 2. The germline V gene encodes CDR1 MNHEY and CDR2 SMNVEV (reference sequence). DNA for the CDR3: TGTGCCAGCAACAGGGGAGGCACAGATACGCAGTATTTT. Protein sequence: CASNRGGTDTQYF.

This clonotype has more than one count but fewer than ten. The CDR3 DNA reads as TGTGCCAGCAGCCAAGTAGGAGACAAGAGGGCTTTCTTT. This translates into CASSQVGDKRAFF. The chain recombines TRBV3-1 with TRBJ1-1; the D is unclear. The germline V and J ends were trimmed by 1 base and 11 bases, with 14 bases remaining between them. The CDR3 is 13 amino acids. Germline loops: CDR1 LGHDT, CDR2 YNNKEL (reference sequence). The whole variable domain, filled in from reference TRBV3-1 and TRBJ1-1, reads DTAVSQTPKYLVTQMGNDKSIKCEQNLGHDTMYWYKQDSKKFLKIMFSYNNKELIINETVPNRFSPKSPDKAHLNLHINSLELGDSAVYFCASSQVGDKRAFFGQGTRLTVV.

V and J are TRBV7-9 and TRBJ2-3; 9 positions agree with TRBD2. The CDR3 consists of 16 residues. V lost 4 bases to trimming and J lost 3 bases; unmatched junction nucleotides: 8. The V gene's germline CDR1 is SEHNR and CDR2 FQNEAQ (reference sequence). The DNA for the CDR3 is TGTGCCAGCAGCTCGAATAGCGGGAGTAGGACAGATACGCAGTATTTT. This translates into CASSSNSGSRTDTQYF.

There are a few counts of this clonotype. The chain employs TRBV6-2 or TRBV6-3 and TRBJ2-2; TRBD2 might be the D (6 bases). The CDR3 has 14 residues. V was clipped by 6 bases and J by 0 bases, with 8 bases between them. Germline CDR1 is MNHEY and CDR2 is SVGEGT. CDR3 coding DNA: TGTGCCAGCAGAGAGCGGGCGAACACCGGGGAGCTGTTTTTT. It encodes CASRERANTGELFF.

This chain joins TRBV10-3 and TRBJ2-7, with TRBD2 matching over 14 bases. Germline V gene sequence: CDR1 ENHRY, CDR2 SYGVKD. The CDR3 runs to 19 residues. J lost 3 bases, V lost 5 bases, and 15 bases had no gene match. CDR3 sequence reads: CAISRNTGTSGSRGYEQYF. The DNA of the CDR3 is TGTGCCATCAGTCGAAATACCGGGACTAGCGGGAGTAGGGGCTACGAGCAGTACTTC.

This clonotype came up a few times. This chain joins TRBV24-1 and TRBJ2-2, with 9 positions matching TRBD1. After removal of 3 bases from V and 7 bases from J, the junction contained 11 bases not matched to a gene. Germline V gives CDR1 KGHDR, CDR2 SFDVKD. This CDR3 is built from 17 residues. The CDR3, as DNA: TGTGCCACCAGTGATCATCCGGGACAGGGCGTGCACGGGGAGCTGTTTTTT. Protein: CATSDHPGQGVHGELFF.

The table lists this clonotype with a few counts. The J gene is TRBJ2-1, the V gene TRBV15, with a weak D call TRBD2 (5 bases). CDR1 and CDR2 (germline): LNHNV, YYDKDF (reference sequence). This CDR3 contains 12 residues. Trimming removed 1 base at V and 10 bases at J, with 8 bases between. The CDR3 DNA reads TGTGCCACCAGCAGAGTGGGAGCGGAGCAGTTCTTC. Encoded protein: CATSRVGAEQFF.

This clonotype was seen only a few times. The chain is built from TRBV7-9 and TRBJ1-1, with TRBD1 matching 7 bases. V shed 7 bases, J shed 1 base, and the junction held 6 bases outside the gene matches. This CDR3 contains 14 residues. Germline V gives CDR1 SEHNR, CDR2 FQNEAQ (reference sequence). The CDR3 spells CASTLGQPNTEAFF. The CDR3 coding sequence is TGTGCCAGCACCCTGGGACAGCCGAACACTGAAGCTTTCTTT.

At least ten counts were recorded for this clonotype. This chain links TRBV20-1 with TRBJ1-2, with D tentatively TRBD1 (6 bases). The CDR3 is 13 amino acids. The germline gives CDR1 DFQATT, CDR2 SNEGSKA (reference sequence). Trimming took 3 bases from V and 0 from J, leaving 8 bases between them. CDR3 coding DNA: TGCAGTGCTAGGGGACATTCTAACTATGGCTACACCTTC. Protein product: CSARGHSNYGYTF.

This clonotype was counted at least ten times. This sequence joins TRBV6-1 and TRBJ1-1; tentatively, D is TRBD1 (6 bases). The CDR3 is made up of 14 amino acids. CDR1 MNHNS and CDR2 SASEGT come from the germline V gene. V was trimmed by 2 bases and J by 3 bases, leaving 10 bases between them. DNA for the CDR3: TGTGCCAGCAGTGAACGGGGGGCGGACACTGAAGCTTTCTTT. This translates into CASSERGADTEAFF.

This clonotype has a handful of counts. As DNA, the CDR3 is TGTGCCAGCAGCTGGGACAGGGAGCCAACAGATACGCAGTATTTT. It translates to CASSWDREPTDTQYF. The rearrangement links TRBV7-3 to TRBJ2-3; 9 bases agree with TRBD1. This CDR3 has 15 amino acids. Losses at the gene ends were 4 bases for V and 3 bases for J; bases not matched to a gene: 5. The germline gives CDR1 SGHTA, CDR2 FQGTGA. The whole variable domain, remainder taken from reference TRBV7-3 and TRBJ2-3, is GAGVSQTPSNKVTEKGKYVELRCDPISGHTALYWYRQSLGQGPEFLIYFQGTGAADDSGLPNDRFFAVRPEGSVSTLKIQRTERGDSAVYLCASSWDREPTDTQYFGPGTRLTVL.

The chain employs TRBV29-1 and TRBJ2-7; tentative D call: TRBD1 (6 bases). V dropped 4 bases and J dropped 0 bases, with 22 bases sitting between them. Germline CDR1 reads SQVTM; CDR2 reads ANQGSEA. CDR3 length: 17 amino acids. The CDR3, as DNA: TGCAGCGTTGCCGGTCCTCCTCCGGGACACCGCTCCTACGAGCAGTACTTC. Translation gives CSVAGPPPGHRSYEQYF.

This clonotype was seen more than once but under ten times. The chain recombines TRBV29-1 with TRBJ1-1; D gene ambiguous. The CDR3 extends over 12 amino acids. Trimming left V 7 bases short and J 0 bases short, with 9 bases between. Germline V gene data show CDR1 as SQVTM and CDR2 as ANQGSEA. CDR3: CSGTVMNTEAFF. The CDR3 DNA follows: TGCAGCGGGACGGTAATGAACACTGAAGCTTTCTTT.

There are a few counts of this clonotype. This chain links TRBV24-1 with TRBJ2-5, with a weak D call TRBD2 (5 bases). Trimming removed 0 bases from V and 2 bases from J, with 12 bases in between. Germline CDR1 and CDR2: KGHDR and SFDVKD. The CDR3 is 16 amino acids. CDR3 DNA: TGTGCCACCAGTGATTTGGCCCGGGGAAGTCAAGAGACCCAGTACTTC. Its translation is CATSDLARGSQETQYF.

V and J are TRBV19 and TRBJ1-6; tentative D call: TRBD1 (5 bases). The CDR3 is 13 amino acids. The V gene lost 8 bases and the J gene lost 8 bases, with 13 bases spanning the gap. The germline CDR1 and CDR2 sequences are LNHDA and SQIVND (reference sequence). CDR3 coding DNA: TGTGCCAGTGGCAGGGCGGCAGATTCACCCCTCCACTTT. It encodes CASGRAADSPLHF.

The sample holds many counts of this clonotype. The chain couples TRBV20-1 to TRBJ2-7; the D gene is possibly TRBD1 (6 bases). Germline assignment: CDR1 DFQATT and CDR2 SNEGSKA (reference sequence). The CDR3 is 15 residues long. V lost 0 bases and J lost 0, with 12 bases in between. The CDR3: CSARDLTGSSYEQYF. Written as DNA, the CDR3 is TGCAGTGCTAGAGATCTAACAGGGAGCTCCTACGAGCAGTACTTC.

There are a few counts of this clonotype. The chain couples TRBV12-3 or TRBV12-4 to TRBJ1-5, with D maybe TRBD1 (6 bases). The CDR3 extends over 16 amino acids. Trimming took off 6 bases at V and 7 bases at J, with 22 bases between the two ends. This chain's CDR3 is CASRPSGGRISQPQHF. The CDR3 DNA sequence: TGTGCCAGCAGACCCTCTGGGGGGCGGATCTCCCAGCCCCAGCATTTT.

This chain links TRBV5-1 with TRBJ1-6; D is uncertain. Germline-derived CDR1 and CDR2 are SGHRS and YFSETQ. V was cut by 0 bases and J by 6 bases, with 10 bases left in between. This CDR3 contains 15 residues. CDR3 in DNA: TGCGCCAGCAGCTTGGCCAACACTCGTAATTCACCCCTCCACTTT. Translation gives CASSLANTRNSPLHF. The whole variable domain, filled in from reference TRBV5-1 and TRBJ1-6, reads KAGVTQTPRYLIKTRGQQVTLSCSPISGHRSVSWYQQTPGQGLQFLFEYFSETQRNKGNFPGRFSGRQFSNSRSEMNVSTLELGDSALYLCASSLANTRNSPLHFGNGTRLTVT.